The rows below give T cell receptor beta chains drawn from one sample of a study of blood T cell repertoires in COVID-19. The assay was immunoSEQ multiplex PCR, and TCRdb's table has in-frame clones only and misses some. The sample lists 250,000 or so clones; 88% were seen once. The sequenced sample was peripheral blood. All receptors derive from a woman in her twenties or thirties with acute or convalescent COVID-19. Each CDR3 is given with its conserved first and last residue. D genes are given only for firm matches. Clone sizes are given selectively: once, few, many, or a class where the clone is expanded.

v_gene	j_gene	len	d_gene	abundance	CDR3nt	CDR3aa
TRBV19	TRBJ2-2	14	TRBD2	.	TGTGCCGTACTAGCGGGAGATTACACCGGGGAGCTGTTTTTT	CAVLAGDYTGELFF
TRBV6-2/TRBV6-3	TRBJ1-1	14	TRBD1	.	TGTGCCAGCAGTTACTCGGGGACAGGGTCTGAAGCTTTCTTT	CASSYSGTGSEAFF
TRBV19	TRBJ1-6	15	.	.	TGTGCCAGTAGTAAAGGTCCGGGGAGCAATTCACCCCTCCACTTT	CASSKGPGSNSPLHF
TRBV3-1/TRBV3-2	TRBJ2-1	15	TRBD2	.	TGTGCCAGCACCCCCGTAGCGGGAGGGTGGTATGAGCAGTTCTTC	CASTPVAGGWYEQFF
TRBV5-8	TRBJ1-4	16	.	.	TGTGCCAGCAGCTTGAGGGGGAGCGGATCTAATGAAAAACTGTTTTTT	CASSLRGSGSNEKLFF
TRBV18	TRBJ2-4	14	TRBD1	once	TGTGCCAGCTCACCAGGGGCAGGGGGCGACATTCAGTACTTC	CASSPGAGGDIQYF
TRBV9	TRBJ2-3	17	TRBD2	.	TGTGCCAGCAGCGTAGACGGACTAGCGGGAGTCGTGAATACGCAGTATTTT	CASSVDGLAGVVNTQYF
TRBV2	TRBJ1-1	18	TRBD1	.	TGTGCCAGCAGAGACCAACAGGGGGCGGTCAGTGGAGGAACTGAAGCTTTCTTT	CASRDQQGAVSGGTEAFF
TRBV7-8	TRBJ2-3	17	TRBD2	.	TGTGCCAGCAGCTTAGCTCTGCTAGCGGGAACCCCAGATACGCAGTATTTT	CASSLALLAGTPDTQYF
TRBV5-1	TRBJ1-2	15	TRBD1	.	TGCGCCAGCAGCCCTGGACAGGGGGTATTAGGTGGCTACACCTTC	CASSPGQGVLGGYTF
TRBV30	TRBJ2-7	15	TRBD1	.	TGTGCCTGGAGCCCTGCCGGGACAGGGATCTACGAGCAGTACTTC	CAWSPAGTGIYEQYF
TRBV19	TRBJ1-3	13	.	.	TGTGCCAGTAGCGGACAGTATGGAAACACCATATATTTT	CASSGQYGNTIYF
TRBV5-1	TRBJ1-6	14	TRBD1	.	TGCGCCAGCAGCCTGGACAGGGAGAGTTCACCCCTCCACTTT	CASSLDRESSPLHF
TRBV10-1	TRBJ2-1	13	TRBD2	.	TGCGCCAGCAGTCGGACTAGCGAAGGTGAGCAGTTCTTC	CASSRTSEGEQFF
TRBV7-8	TRBJ2-1	18	.	.	TGTGCCAGCAGCTTAACGGGACTCACGGCCTACTCCTACAATGAGCAGTTCTTC	CASSLTGLTAYSYNEQFF
TRBV18	TRBJ1-1	18	TRBD1	.	TGTGCCAGCTCCCCGCAGATACAGGGGGATGGCATGAACACTGAAGCTTTCTTT	CASSPQIQGDGMNTEAFF
TRBV20-1	TRBJ2-2	15	TRBD2	.	TGCAGTGCTAGTATAAGCGGGAGGGACACCGGGGAGCTGTTTTTT	CSASISGRDTGELFF
TRBV30	TRBJ2-3	14	TRBD1	.	TGTGCCTGGAGTGGGACAGGGGGTCTCGATACGCAGTATTTT	CAWSGTGGLDTQYF
TRBV9	TRBJ1-1	14	TRBD1	few	TGTGCCAGCAGCGCGGACAGGGTAGGGGCTGAAGCTTTCTTT	CASSADRVGAEAFF
TRBV7-9	TRBJ1-4	13	.	.	TGTGCCAGCAGCGTACTATCTGGGGAAAAACTGTTTTTT	CASSVLSGEKLFF
TRBV12-3/TRBV12-4	TRBJ2-1	13	TRBD1	once	TGTGCCAGCAGTCTGATACAGGGGAATGAGCAGTTCTTC	CASSLIQGNEQFF
TRBV28	TRBJ1-2	12	.	.	TGTGCCAGCAGTTTTTCCCCCCGGGGCTACACCTTC	CASSFSPRGYTF
TRBV7-9	TRBJ2-1	16	.	.	TGTGCCAGCAGCCCCGTCACCCTGGACAGCTACAATGAGCAGTTCTTC	CASSPVTLDSYNEQFF
TRBV9	TRBJ2-7	14	.	.	TGTGCCAGCAGCGTAACCAGCGAACATTACGAGCAGTACTTC	CASSVTSEHYEQYF
TRBV24-1	TRBJ2-3	17	TRBD1	once	TGTGCCACCAGTGACTTAGGGACAGGGGGGAATCCAGATACGCAGTATTTT	CATSDLGTGGNPDTQYF
TRBV7-2	TRBJ1-6	14	.	.	TGTGCCAGCAGCTTGCCAGGGGATAATTCACCCCTCCACTTT	CASSLPGDNSPLHF
TRBV12-3/TRBV12-4	TRBJ1-2	13	TRBD1	.	TGTGCCAGCAGTTTCGACAGGGGCTATGGCTACACCTTC	CASSFDRGYGYTF